These 24 T cell receptor beta chains originate from one sample sequenced in a study of monozygotic twins with inflammatory bowel disease. From the 5' RACE reads, TCRdb lists one entry per CDR3 protein and no DNA. Its table records roughly 300,000 distinct CDR3 sequences. Sequenced input: blood. The receptors were gathered from a human donor with ulcerative colitis or Crohn's disease, or a healthy co-twin of an affected twin (not recorded which).

The V and J genes are TRBV25-1 and TRBJ2-7. CDR1 and CDR2 (germline): MGHDK, SYGVNS. This CDR3 contains 12 residues. This CDR3 is CASSFTLYEQYF.

J is TRBJ2-3 and V is TRBV27; TCRdb outputs TRBD1, but without DNA this stays unchecked. The CDR3 contains 14 residues. Germline CDR1 and CDR2: MNHEY and SMNVEV (reference sequence). The CDR3 loop reads CASKDRGGSDTQYF.

This chain joins TRBV10-3 and TRBJ2-7; there is no DNA to check the TCRdb D call of TRBD1. The length of the CDR3 is 15 residues. From germline, CDR1 is ENHRY and CDR2 SYGVKD. The CDR3 reads CAISNPGTSTGEQYF.

V is TRBV7-2 and J is TRBJ1-4; absent DNA, TCRdb's TRBD1 call cannot be checked. CDR1 SGHTA and CDR2 FQGNSA come from the germline V gene. This CDR3 contains 16 residues. CDR3 sequence reads: CASSSSQGLSGEKLFF.

The chain combines TRBV11-3 with TRBJ2-2. Germline V gene data show CDR1 as SGHNT and CDR2 as YENEEA. CDR3 length: 13 residues. The CDR3 loop reads CASSPRVHGELFF. Variable domain in full (rest from reference TRBV11-3 and TRBJ2-2): EAGVVQSPRYKIIEKKQPVAFWCNPISGHNTLYWYLQNLGQGPELLIRYENEEAVDDSQLPKDRFSAERLKGVDSTLKIQPAELGDSAVYLCASSPRVHGELFFGEGSRLTVL.

V and J are TRBV18 and TRBJ1-1; TCRdb reports TRBD1, a call that lacks DNA to check it against. Germline V gene lookup returns CDR1 KGHSH and CDR2 LQKENI. The CDR3 has 17 amino acids. CDR3 residues: CASSPRIPGHQNTEAFF. Variable domain in full (rest from reference TRBV18 and TRBJ1-1): NAGVMQNPRHLVRRRGQEARLRCSPMKGHSHVYWYRQLPEEGLKFMVYLQKENIIDESGMPKERFSAEFPKEGPSILRIQQVVRGDSAAYFCASSPRIPGHQNTEAFFGQGTRLTVV.

This rearrangement joins TRBV7-2 to TRBJ2-5; TCRdb proposes TRBD1, but this gene call is untestable without DNA. This CDR3 spans 13 amino acids. Per germline, CDR1 SGHTA and CDR2 FQGNSA. CDR3: CASARQGKETQYF.

Here the CDR3 reads CASVARYNEQFF. The chain recombines TRBV6-2 or TRBV6-3 with TRBJ2-1; TCRdb selects TRBD2, and the lack of DNA leaves this call unchecked. This CDR3 region has 12 residues. Per germline, CDR1 MNHEY and CDR2 SVGEGT.

This chain joins TRBV20-1 and TRBJ2-1; TCRdb calls TRBD1, which cannot be checked without DNA. This CDR3 comprises 15 residues. CDR1 DFQATT and CDR2 SNEGSKA come from the germline V gene (reference sequence). The CDR3 region is CSARDPEPGTNEQFF.

The chain joins TRBV4-3 to TRBJ1-2; TCRdb lists TRBD1, though no DNA is available to test this call. This CDR3 has 15 residues. CDR1 LGHNA and CDR2 YSLEER come from the germline V gene. CDR3 residues: CASSQEEGGYYGYTF.

The rearrangement links TRBV10-1 to TRBJ2-1; with no DNA, the TCRdb D assignment of TRBD1 cannot be verified. Germline-derived CDR1 and CDR2 are WNHNN and SYGVQD (reference sequence). This CDR3 is built from 13 residues. CDR3 protein: CASSELARGEQFF.

This sequence joins TRBV10-3 and TRBJ2-5; the D call from TCRdb, TRBD2, cannot be confirmed without DNA. CDR1 is ENHRY and CDR2 is SYGVKD in the germline V gene. This CDR3 spans 14 amino acids. Here the CDR3 reads CAIRGTGGEETQYF.

The J gene is TRBJ2-7, the V gene TRBV30; the TCRdb D gene call, TRBD2, has no DNA to confirm it. The CDR3 runs 14 residues. The germline gives CDR1 GTSNPN, CDR2 SVGIG (reference sequence). The chain's CDR3 is CACIRGLGGYEQYF.

This chain joins TRBV10-3 and TRBJ2-3; TCRdb reports TRBD2, a call that lacks DNA to check it against. The CDR3 covers 16 residues. Per germline, CDR1 ENHRY and CDR2 SYGVKD. CDR3 region: CAISGLAGEGRNTQYF.

V and J are TRBV7-2 and TRBJ2-1; without DNA, the TCRdb call of TRBD1 cannot be checked. Germline CDR1 SGHTA, CDR2 FQGNSA. The CDR3 runs to 16 residues. Here the CDR3 reads CASSPLMRASYNEQFF.

The chain links TRBV7-8 to TRBJ1-6; TCRdb's assignment of TRBD1 cannot be checked, as there is no DNA. CDR1 and CDR2 from the germline V gene are SGHVS and FQNEAQ. CDR3 size: 19 residues. This CDR3 is CASSLAHRVNRSYNSPLHF.

J is TRBJ2-1 and V is TRBV20-1; without DNA, the TCRdb call of TRBD2 cannot be checked. The CDR3 contains 13 residues. CDR1 is DFQATT and CDR2 is SNEGSKA in the germline V gene (reference sequence). CDR3: CSASLGLHNEQFF.

This chain joins TRBV24-1 and TRBJ2-3; TCRdb reports TRBD1, a call that lacks DNA to check it against. The germline V gene has CDR1 KGHDR and CDR2 SFDVKD. The CDR3 sequence is 16 residues long. The chain's CDR3 is CATSDSHRGTGDTQYF.

The chain combines TRBV6-5 with TRBJ1-4. The CDR3 is 14 residues long. Looked up from germline, CDR1 is MNHEY and CDR2 is SVGAGI. CDR3 loop: CASSYSRWNEKLFF.

The gene calls are TRBV7-2 and TRBJ2-3; the D call of TRBD2 rests on TCRdb alone, since no DNA is present to check it. Germline assignment: CDR1 SGHTA and CDR2 FQGNSA. This CDR3 has 15 amino acids. CDR3 protein: CASSLTSGRGDTQYF.

The V gene is TRBV9, the J gene TRBJ2-2. The germline V gene has CDR1 SGDLS and CDR2 YYNGEE. This CDR3 spans 15 amino acids. CDR3 residues: CASSVRQTNTGELFF.

CDR3 sequence: CSARESVGIQETQYF. The V and J genes are TRBV20-1 and TRBJ2-5. Germline values: CDR1 DFQATT, CDR2 SNEGSKA (reference sequence). The CDR3 is 15 amino acids.

The CDR3 loop reads CASRPQRTSYEQYF. The V call is TRBV5-1, the J call TRBJ2-7. The CDR3 has 14 residues. Germline V gives CDR1 SGHRS, CDR2 YFSETQ.

This sequence joins TRBV15 and TRBJ1-6; the D call from TCRdb, TRBD1, cannot be confirmed without DNA. CDR3 length: 13 amino acids. The germline V gene encodes CDR1 LNHNV and CDR2 YYDKDF (reference sequence). The CDR3 reads CATSGTGSSPLHF.